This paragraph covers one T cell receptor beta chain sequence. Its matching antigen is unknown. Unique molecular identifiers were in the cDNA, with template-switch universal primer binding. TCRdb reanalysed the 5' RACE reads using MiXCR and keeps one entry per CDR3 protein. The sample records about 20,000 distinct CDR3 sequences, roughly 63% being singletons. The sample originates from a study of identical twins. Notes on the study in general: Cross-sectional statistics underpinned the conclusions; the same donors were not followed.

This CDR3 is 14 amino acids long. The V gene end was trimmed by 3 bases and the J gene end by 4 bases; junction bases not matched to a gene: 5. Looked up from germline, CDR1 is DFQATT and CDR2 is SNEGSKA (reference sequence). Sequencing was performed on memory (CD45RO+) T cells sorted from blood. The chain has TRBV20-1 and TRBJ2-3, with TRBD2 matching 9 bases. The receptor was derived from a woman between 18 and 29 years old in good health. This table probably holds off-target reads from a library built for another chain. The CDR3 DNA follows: TGCAGTGCTAGGGGACTAGCTAGGGCAGATACGCAGTATTTT. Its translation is CSARGLARADTQYF.